These 7 T cell receptor beta chains share one sample of origin, sequenced in a study of PD-1 blockade in classical Hodgkin lymphoma. Sequenced by immunoSEQ multiplex PCR; TCRdb stores in-frame clones only, minus some. Here the sample spans roughly 70,000 clones, more than 85% being singletons. As to time point: newly diagnosed, previously untreated cHL patient sample. Sequenced material: peripheral blood mononuclear cells (PBMCs). These receptors all come from a human donor with classical Hodgkin lymphoma.

This clone has just a few counts. The chain couples TRBV27 to TRBJ1-2; 7 bases map to TRBD1. CDR1 MNHEY and CDR2 SMNVEV come from the germline V gene (reference sequence). The CDR3 covers 14 residues. With V trimmed by 6 bases and J by 6 bases, 10 bases remained unmatched. The CDR3 loop reads CASRLSTGLDGYTF. As DNA, the CDR3 is TGTGCCAGCAGACTCTCGACAGGGCTAGATGGCTACACCTTC.

This clone appeared a few times. The genes are TRBV19 and TRBJ2-3; D remains ambiguous. The CDR3 is 14 residues long. CDR1 LNHDA and CDR2 SQIVND come from the germline V gene (reference sequence). The V and J ends lost 0 bases and 2 bases respectively, with 6 bases between them. CDR3 bases: TGTGCCAGTAGTATAGACAGGTTCACAGATACGCAGTATTTT. This gives the protein CASSIDRFTDTQYF.

The V call is TRBV6-1, the J call TRBJ2-3; 10 bases align to TRBD1. CDR3 length equals 15 residues. The J segment lost 4 bases and the V segment lost 8 bases, leaving 9 bases of the junction unmatched. Germline V gives CDR1 MNHNS, CDR2 SASEGT. This CDR3 reads CASGLTGGWADTQYF. The CDR3 coding sequence is TGTGCCAGCGGCTTGACAGGGGGCTGGGCAGATACGCAGTATTTT.

The rearrangement joins TRBV15 to TRBJ2-1; D is possibly TRBD2 (6 bases). Germline V lookup: CDR1 LNHNV, CDR2 YYDKDF (reference sequence). V was shortened by 0 bases and J by 10 bases, with 10 bases between the two germline ends. The CDR3 length is 13 residues. The CDR3 is CATSRDPLAEQFF. CDR3 DNA sequence: TGTGCCACCAGCAGAGATCCCCTAGCGGAGCAGTTCTTC.

This clone was seen just once. J is TRBJ2-6 and V is TRBV27; D might be TRBD1 (6 bases). V was pared by 2 bases and J by 0 bases, with 8 bases between. This CDR3 region has 16 residues. Germline assignment: CDR1 MNHEY and CDR2 SMNVEV (reference sequence). The CDR3 DNA reads as TGTGCCAGCAGTTTACAGGGGTTCTCTGGGGCCAACGTCCTGACTTTC. Amino acids: CASSLQGFSGANVLTF.

This rearrangement joins TRBV28 to TRBJ1-2, with no clear D. CDR1 and CDR2 from the germline V gene are MDHEN and SYDVKM. CDR3 length: 13 residues. The germline V and J ends were trimmed by 7 bases and 7 bases, with 16 bases remaining between them. CDR3 nucleotide sequence: TGTGCCAGCACGGAGGGAACCAGTCTTGGCTACACCTTC. Protein product: CASTEGTSLGYTF.

The J gene is TRBJ2-3, the V gene TRBV7-9, with D tentatively TRBD1 (5 bases). This CDR3 spans 15 amino acids. The germline V and J ends were trimmed by 2 bases and 4 bases, with 13 bases remaining between them. The germline V gene encodes CDR1 SEHNR and CDR2 FQNEAQ (reference sequence). The CDR3 region has the DNA TGTGCCAGCAGCTTACAGGGCCGGAACGCAGATACGCAGTATTTT. Its translation is CASSLQGRNADTQYF.